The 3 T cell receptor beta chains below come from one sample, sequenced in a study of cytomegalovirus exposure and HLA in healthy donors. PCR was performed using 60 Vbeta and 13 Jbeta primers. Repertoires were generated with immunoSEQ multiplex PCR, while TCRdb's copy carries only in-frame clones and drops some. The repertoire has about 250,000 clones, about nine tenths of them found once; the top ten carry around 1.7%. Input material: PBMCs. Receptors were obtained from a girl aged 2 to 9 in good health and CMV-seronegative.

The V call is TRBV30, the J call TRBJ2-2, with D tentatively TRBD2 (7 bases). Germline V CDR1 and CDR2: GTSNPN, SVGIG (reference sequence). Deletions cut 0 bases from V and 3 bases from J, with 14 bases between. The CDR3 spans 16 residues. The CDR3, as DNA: TGTGCCTGGAGTGTAACGACGGGGGGCCACACCGGGGAGCTGTTTTTT. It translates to CAWSVTTGGHTGELFF.

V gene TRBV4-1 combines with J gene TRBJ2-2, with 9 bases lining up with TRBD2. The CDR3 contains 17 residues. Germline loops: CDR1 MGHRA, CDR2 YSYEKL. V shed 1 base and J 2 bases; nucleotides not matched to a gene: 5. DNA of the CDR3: TGCGCCAGCAGCCAAGCTTGGCTAGCGGGAAACACCGGGGAGCTGTTTTTT. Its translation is CASSQAWLAGNTGELFF.

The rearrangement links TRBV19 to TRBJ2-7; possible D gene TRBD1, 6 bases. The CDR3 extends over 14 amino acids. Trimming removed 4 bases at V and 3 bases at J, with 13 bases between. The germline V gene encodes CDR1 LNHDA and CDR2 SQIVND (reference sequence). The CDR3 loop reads CASSTSFRGYEQYF. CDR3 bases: TGTGCCAGTAGTACATCGTTCAGGGGCTACGAGCAGTACTTC.